Presented here are 31 T cell receptor beta chains from one specimen sequenced in a study of control samples from healthy donors and cancer patients (TCRdb year 2020). Libraries were prepared through the immunoSEQ multiplex PCR assay. TCRdb provides this immuneACCESS table in a form limited to in-frame rearrangements. Some clones are lacking; in checked studies, under half of them reflect an unresolved V gene, and why the rest are absent is not known. This sample is represented by under 65,000 clones; around 90% of them were singletons. Around 1% of the sample rests with the top ten. Source material: PBMCs. The source is a man younger than 40 with colorectal cancer.

The V gene is TRBV5-5, the J gene TRBJ1-2; D is perhaps TRBD1 (5 bases). The germline CDR1 and CDR2 sequences are SGHKS and YYEKEE (reference sequence). The CDR3 loop spans 15 amino acids. The V end lost 0 bases, the J end lost 4 bases, and 13 bases lay between the germline ends. CDR3 protein: CASSLEGRASYGYTF. The CDR3 DNA reads TGTGCCAGCAGCTTGGAGGGCAGGGCCTCCTATGGCTACACCTTC.

The V and J genes are TRBV3-1 (or the pseudogene TRBV3-2) and TRBJ2-7, with D possibly being TRBD1 (7 bases). CDR1 and CDR2 (germline): LGHDT, YNNKEL (reference sequence). Trimming cost V 2 bases and J 6 bases, with 32 bases left between them. The CDR3 is made up of 20 amino acids. CDR3 bases: TGTGCCAGCAGCCAACCATGCGGGACAGCTAACCGAACCCTTAGCTGCGAGCAGTACTTC. Encoded protein: CASSQPCGTANRTLSCEQYF.

In its sample, this clone was seen once. This chain connects TRBV5-1 to TRBJ1-1; a possible D gene is TRBD1 (5 bases). Per germline, CDR1 SGHRS and CDR2 YFSETQ. V lost 4 bases and J 3 bases, leaving 16 bases between the germline ends. The CDR3 sequence is 15 residues long. This chain's CDR3 is CASSRWGDGDTEAFF. In DNA, the CDR3 is TGCGCCAGCAGCAGGTGGGGGGATGGGGACACTGAAGCTTTCTTT.

J is TRBJ2-7 and V is TRBV11-2; D could derive from TRBD1 or TRBD2 (7 bases each). Germline V gene data show CDR1 as SGHAT and CDR2 as FQNNGV. Trimming took 3 bases from V and 9 from J, leaving 24 bases between them. The CDR3 is made up of 16 amino acids. This CDR3 reads CASSFGPPGGLAGQYF. Here the CDR3 DNA reads TGTGCCAGCAGCTTTGGGCCGCCAGGGGGATTAGCGGGGCAGTACTTC.

The chain links TRBV4-3 to TRBJ2-1; 12 bases are shared with TRBD2. Germline V gene lookup returns CDR1 LGHNA and CDR2 YSLEER. CDR3 length equals 19 residues. V shed 0 bases and J 1 base; nucleotides not matched to a gene: 7. CDR3 loop: CASSQEALAGGRSYNEQFF. For the CDR3, the DNA is TGCGCCAGCAGCCAAGAAGCGCTAGCGGGGGGGCGATCCTACAATGAGCAGTTCTTC.

The rearrangement joins TRBV5-1 to TRBJ2-1; a weak D match, TRBD1 (6 bases). CDR1 is SGHRS, CDR2 YFSETQ, per germline. CDR3 length: 15 residues. Trimming took off 4 bases at V and 6 bases at J, with 17 bases between the two ends. The DNA for the CDR3 is TGCGCCAGCAGCATAACAGGGAGTTCAACCAATGAGCAGTTCTTC. Translation: CASSITGSSTNEQFF.

The count of this clone is one. CDR3 sequence reads: CSVLSGHNTGELFF. The CDR3 DNA reads as TGCAGCGTCCTATCGGGACATAACACCGGGGAGCTGTTTTTT. This chain uses TRBV29-1 with TRBJ2-2; perhaps TRBD1 as D (6 bases). The V gene lost 6 bases and the J gene lost 2 bases, with 13 bases spanning the gap. The V gene's germline CDR1 is SQVTM and CDR2 ANQGSEA. The CDR3 has 14 residues.

This clone turned up a few times. The chain carries TRBV19 and TRBJ1-2; possible D gene TRBD1, 6 bases. Trimming removed 2 bases at V and 7 bases at J, with 11 bases between. The germline gives CDR1 LNHDA, CDR2 SQIVND (reference sequence). There are 13 residues in the CDR3. CDR3 DNA: TGTGCCAGTAGTATATCCAGGGGATCTGGCTACACCTTC. Encoded protein: CASSISRGSGYTF. Full variable domain (remainder filled in from reference TRBV19 and TRBJ1-2): DGGITQSPKYLFRKEGQNVTLSCEQNLNHDAMYWYRQDPGQGLRLIYYSQIVNDFQKGDIAEGYSVSREKKESFPLTVTSAQKNPTAFYLCASSISRGSGYTFGSGTRLTVV.

This clone has only one observation. This rearrangement joins TRBV6-5 to TRBJ2-7; 8 positions match TRBD1. Germline loops: CDR1 MNHEY, CDR2 SVGAGI. The CDR3 consists of 14 residues. V lost 6 bases, J lost 2 bases, and 6 bases stayed unmatched. The CDR3 DNA sequence: TGTGCCAGCAGACCAGGACAGGGCGCCTACGAGCAGTACTTC. The encoded protein is CASRPGQGAYEQYF.

This clone was observed once. This chain uses TRBV5-1 with TRBJ1-2, with TRBD1 identical over 7 bases. Trimming cost V 2 bases and J 7 bases; bases outside gene matches: 5. Germline lookup yields CDR1 SGHRS and CDR2 YFSETQ. CDR3 length: 13 amino acids. The DNA for the CDR3 is TGCGCCAGCAGCTTTGACAGGGCTGCTGGCTACACCTTC. Protein product: CASSFDRAAGYTF.

The chain has TRBV3-1 (or the pseudogene TRBV3-2) and TRBJ1-4, with D unclear. V shed 1 base and J shed 3 bases, with 12 bases lying between them. This CDR3 contains 16 residues. Per the germline V gene, CDR1 is LGHDT and CDR2 is YNNKEL (reference sequence). The chain's CDR3 is CASSQGDEGANEKLFF. In DNA, the CDR3 is TGTGCCAGCAGCCAAGGTGACGAGGGAGCTAATGAAAAACTGTTTTTT.

V is TRBV4-1 and J is TRBJ2-7, with 9 bases that match TRBD2. The CDR3 has 16 residues. Per germline, CDR1 MGHRA and CDR2 YSYEKL. With V trimmed by 3 bases and J by 4 bases, 10 bases remained unmatched. As DNA, the CDR3 is TGCGCCAGCAGCCACCCCTGGACTAGCGTGAAGTACGAGCAGTACTTC. Translated, it gives CASSHPWTSVKYEQYF.

The V call is TRBV18, the J call TRBJ2-1, with 13 bases lining up with TRBD2. CDR3 length: 16 residues. After removal of 6 bases from V and 6 bases from J, the junction contained 8 bases not matched to a gene. CDR1 is KGHSH and CDR2 is LQKENI in the germline V gene. CDR3 amino acids: CASSLTLAGGPNEQFF. CDR3 DNA: TGTGCCAGCTCCCTAACACTAGCGGGGGGGCCCAATGAGCAGTTCTTC.

J is TRBJ2-2 and V is TRBV3-1 (or the pseudogene TRBV3-2), with 7 nucleotides matching TRBD2. Per the germline V gene, CDR1 is LGHDT and CDR2 is YNNKEL (reference sequence). J lost 3 bases, V lost 0 bases, and 4 bases had no gene match. This CDR3 has 16 residues. DNA for the CDR3: TGTGCCAGCAGCCAAGATAGGCGGGGGTACACCGGGGAGCTGTTTTTT. Protein sequence: CASSQDRRGYTGELFF.

The chain has TRBV6-1 and TRBJ2-7, with D unclear. CDR3 size: 14 residues. From germline, CDR1 is MNHNS and CDR2 SASEGT. V lost 2 bases, J lost 2 bases, and 10 bases lay in between. This CDR3 reads CASSEFRLPYEQYF. CDR3 DNA sequence: TGTGCCAGCAGTGAATTCAGGTTACCCTACGAGCAGTACTTC.

The rearrangement joins TRBV19 to TRBJ1-2, with TRBD1 identical over 10 bases. V shed 4 bases, J shed 4 bases, and the junction held 12 bases outside the gene matches. The CDR3 consists of 17 residues. Germline lookup yields CDR1 LNHDA and CDR2 SQIVND (reference sequence). The DNA of the CDR3 is TGTGCCAGTAGTAATCCTCCGACAGGGGGCCGGGGCTATGGCTACACCTTC. Its protein product is CASSNPPTGGRGYGYTF.

The chain recombines TRBV2 with TRBJ2-3; no firm D call. Germline lookup yields CDR1 SNHLY and CDR2 FYNNEI. Trimming took 2 bases from V and 0 from J, leaving 12 bases between them. CDR3 size: 16 residues. CDR3 residues: CASSELAYPSTDTQYF. Written as DNA, the CDR3 is TGTGCCAGCAGTGAATTAGCTTACCCTAGCACAGATACGCAGTATTTT.

This clone was counted once. The chain recombines TRBV5-1 with TRBJ2-3; D perhaps matches TRBD2 (6 bases). Germline-derived CDR1 and CDR2 are SGHRS and YFSETQ. V was pared by 0 bases and J by 5 bases, with 10 bases between. CDR3 size: 14 residues. As DNA, the CDR3 is TGCGCCAGCAGCTTGGGGAGGGGAAGAGATACGCAGTATTTT. Amino acid sequence: CASSLGRGRDTQYF.

The rearrangement links TRBV6-2 or TRBV6-3 to TRBJ1-1, with D perhaps matching TRBD1 (5 bases). Between the trimmed V and J ends, which lost 5 bases and 11 bases, there was a span of 15 bases. The length of the CDR3 is 12 residues. The germline V gene has CDR1 MNHEY and CDR2 SVGEGT. The CDR3, as DNA: TGTGCCAGCAGTCTACAGGTTGGGGAGGCTTTCTTT. This encodes CASSLQVGEAFF.

The CDR3 DNA follows: TGTGCCAGCAGTTACTCGGGGTTAAGTGGTGGCTACACCTTC. Translating gives CASSYSGLSGGYTF. This chain links TRBV6-2 or TRBV6-3 with TRBJ1-2; no reliable D call. CDR1 MNHEY and CDR2 SVGEGT come from the germline V gene. This CDR3 comprises 14 residues. The germline V and J ends were trimmed by 0 bases and 7 bases, with 12 bases remaining between them.

The chain couples TRBV5-1 to TRBJ2-5; either TRBD1 or TRBD2 may fit D (5 bases each). Per germline, CDR1 SGHRS and CDR2 YFSETQ. The CDR3 length is 14 residues. V was cut by 7 bases and J by 5 bases, with 18 bases left in between. The CDR3 loop reads CASRNWGSWETQYF. The CDR3 DNA sequence: TGCGCCAGCCGTAATTGGGGGTCCTGGGAGACCCAGTACTTC.

The chain uses TRBV2 and TRBJ2-2; D gene unclear. Germline V CDR1 and CDR2: SNHLY, FYNNEI. Trimming left V 7 bases short and J 0 bases short, with 9 bases between. The CDR3 has 14 residues. CDR3 sequence reads: CASKRVANTGELFF. The CDR3 bases are TGTGCCAGCAAAAGGGTCGCGAACACCGGGGAGCTGTTTTTT.

The chain carries TRBV7-2 and TRBJ2-7; 13 bases match TRBD2. The ends lost 4 bases at V and 6 bases at J; junction bases unmatched: 6. Germline values: CDR1 SGHTA, CDR2 FQGNSA. The CDR3 extends over 15 amino acids. The CDR3 DNA reads as TGTGCCAGCAGCTCGAGACTAGCGGGGGGCATCGAGCAGTACTTC. Translating it yields CASSSRLAGGIEQYF.

The chain carries TRBV5-5 and TRBJ2-3, with D perhaps matching TRBD1 (6 bases). The CDR3 has 14 amino acids. Trimming removed 0 bases from V and 8 bases from J, with 13 bases in between. In germline, CDR1 is SGHKS, CDR2 YYEKEE (reference sequence). As DNA, the CDR3 is TGTGCCAGCAGCTTGGGGACAGATGAGGGTACGCAGTATTTT. Translating it yields CASSLGTDEGTQYF.

This chain joins TRBV3-1 (or the pseudogene TRBV3-2) and TRBJ2-7; weak D call: TRBD1 (5 bases). Between the trimmed V and J ends, which lost 0 bases and 6 bases, there was a span of 9 bases. This CDR3 is 13 amino acids long. The germline gives CDR1 LGHDT, CDR2 YNNKEL (reference sequence). DNA for the CDR3: TGTGCCAGCAGCCAAGACAGGGTGGGCGAGCAGTACTTC. Its translation is CASSQDRVGEQYF.

V usage is TRBV27 and J usage is TRBJ1-2; D may be TRBD1 (5 bases). Germline-derived CDR1 and CDR2 are MNHEY and SMNVEV (reference sequence). The CDR3 is 13 amino acids. Between the trimmed V and J ends, which lost 2 bases and 8 bases, there was a span of 12 bases. CDR3 sequence (DNA): TGTGCCAGCAGTTTACAAGGGGCTTCGGGCTACACCTTC. This encodes CASSLQGASGYTF.

The rearrangement joins TRBV6-4 to TRBJ1-3; D gene uncertain. The V gene's germline CDR1 is MRHNA and CDR2 SNTAGT. V lost 3 bases and J lost 1, with 4 bases in between. The CDR3 runs 13 residues. CDR3 DNA sequence: TGTGCCAGCAGTGAAGGGTCTGGAAACACCATATATTTT. Encoded protein: CASSEGSGNTIYF.

There are a few counts of this clone. V and J are TRBV4-2 and TRBJ1-5; possibly TRBD1 for D (5 bases). V lost 0 bases, J lost 2 bases, and 11 bases lay in between. Looked up from germline, CDR1 is LGHNA and CDR2 is YNFKEQ. CDR3 size: 16 residues. The chain's CDR3 is CASSQDIGGGNQPQHF. DNA of the CDR3: TGTGCCAGCAGCCAAGACATCGGAGGGGGCAATCAGCCCCAGCATTTT.

The chain joins TRBV7-2 to TRBJ2-6; D gene uncertain. The CDR3 length is 14 residues. Germline V gene sequence: CDR1 SGHTA, CDR2 FQGNSA. The germline V and J ends were trimmed by 5 bases and 4 bases, with 9 bases remaining between them. CDR3 loop: CASSEKSGANVLTF. The CDR3 DNA reads TGTGCCAGCAGCGAAAAGTCCGGGGCCAACGTCCTGACTTTC. Looking up the rest from reference TRBV7-2 and TRBJ2-6 gives the full variable domain: GAGVSQSPSNKVTEKGKDVELRCDPISGHTALYWYRQSLGQGLEFLIYFQGNSAPDKSGLPSDRFSAERTGGSVSTLTIQRTQQEDSAVYLCASSEKSGANVLTFGAGSRLTVL.

The rearrangement joins TRBV4-2 to TRBJ1-2, with D tentatively TRBD1 (5 bases). The germline V and J ends were trimmed by 4 bases and 7 bases, with 19 bases remaining between them. The CDR3 sequence is 15 residues long. Per germline, CDR1 LGHNA and CDR2 YNFKEQ. CDR3 protein: CASSPLESRAGGYTF. For the CDR3, the DNA is TGTGCCAGCAGCCCCCTAGAGAGCAGGGCTGGTGGCTACACCTTC.

This chain links TRBV19 with TRBJ2-1; D is perhaps TRBD2 (5 bases). This CDR3 contains 13 residues. Germline CDR1 and CDR2: LNHDA and SQIVND (reference sequence). V was cut by 0 bases and J by 6 bases, with 6 bases left in between. For the CDR3, the DNA is TGTGCCAGTAGTATAGATCTAGCCAATGAGCAGTTCTTC. Translating gives CASSIDLANEQFF.